One sample yielded the 28 T cell receptor beta chains listed below, sequenced in a study of metastatic and nonmetastatic thyroid tumors. None of the patients had undergone any treatment ahead of thyroid surgery. TCRdb recomputed clones from the PCR reads via MiXCR. This sample has under 35,000 clones, with 20% to 30% found just once. Input material: blood. These receptors were taken from a female donor with papillary thyroid cancer or a benign thyroid nodule (not recorded which). Some clones in this sample may be carry-over from other donors' samples.

This clone was counted ten times or more. The V call is TRBV7-9, the J call TRBJ2-3; D is unclear. Between the trimmed V and J ends, which lost 0 bases and 5 bases, there was a span of 9 bases. CDR1 and CDR2 (germline): SEHNR, FQNEAQ (reference sequence). This CDR3 has 14 residues. The CDR3 nucleotides read TGTGCCAGCAGCTTAGCGGAAGGTGTAGATACGCAGTATTTT. This codes for CASSLAEGVDTQYF.

The V gene is TRBV28, the J gene TRBJ1-5; 9 bases agree with TRBD1. Looked up from germline, CDR1 is MDHEN and CDR2 is SYDVKM. This CDR3 is built from 16 residues. V dropped 6 bases and J dropped 6; count of bases not matched to a gene: 12. CDR3 in amino acids: CASRHHVRQGVQPQHF. The CDR3 DNA reads as TGTGCCAGCAGACACCACGTCCGACAGGGGGTTCAGCCCCAGCATTTT.

The chain employs TRBV10-2 and TRBJ2-7, with D perhaps matching TRBD2 (5 bases). From germline, CDR1 is WSHSY and CDR2 SAAADI. This CDR3 has 13 residues. Trimming stripped 7 bases from V and 3 bases from J, with 13 bases between. The CDR3 protein is CASKSGSNYEQYF. The CDR3 DNA reads as TGCGCCAGCAAGAGCGGCTCAAACTACGAGCAGTACTTC.

In its sample, this clone was seen many times. This chain joins TRBV6-2 or TRBV6-3 and TRBJ2-7; no definite D call. Per germline, CDR1 MNHEY and CDR2 SVGEGT. Trimming removed 9 bases from V and 1 base from J, with 10 bases in between. The CDR3 loop spans 12 amino acids. DNA of the CDR3: TGTGCCAGTAGCTTTCCGTCCTACGAGCAGTACTTC. Its protein is CASSFPSYEQYF.

This clone was seen repeatedly, ten times or more. The chain has TRBV5-4 and TRBJ2-7; D ambiguous. The V gene's germline CDR1 is SGHNT and CDR2 YYREEE (reference sequence). The V gene lost 2 bases and the J gene lost 6 bases, with 9 bases spanning the gap. The CDR3 is made up of 12 amino acids. For the CDR3, the DNA is TGTGCCAGCAGCTTTGGGCACTTCGAGCAGTACTTC. Translation gives CASSFGHFEQYF.

As to this clone: Because it lacks the conserved phenylalanine or tryptophan at the end, this CDR3 is likely a read error. The chain couples TRBV11-2 to TRBJ1-3, with a weak D call TRBD1 (5 bases). The CDR3 runs to 12 residues. Germline values: CDR1 SGHAT, CDR2 FQNNGV. For the CDR3, the DNA is TGTGCCTGCAGCCGGGGCCGAAACACCATATATGTT. Amino acid sequence: CACSRGRNTIYV.

This clone rates as medium-sized. V gene TRBV28 combines with J gene TRBJ2-7, with D hard to call. Germline CDR1 reads MDHEN; CDR2 reads SYDVKM. The V end was cut by 2 bases, the J end by 3 bases, with 2 bases between. The CDR3 consists of 11 residues. The CDR3: CASSLNYEQYF. The CDR3 coding sequence is TGTGCCAGCAGTTTAAACTACGAGCAGTACTTC.

This clone was picked up many times. V and J are TRBV18 and TRBJ2-6; D remains ambiguous. Germline V lookup: CDR1 KGHSH, CDR2 LQKENI. V lost 3 bases and J lost 0, with 12 bases in between. The CDR3 spans 17 residues. The chain's CDR3 is CASSPSYGPSGANVLTF. The CDR3 DNA is TGTGCCAGCTCACCCAGCTATGGTCCCTCTGGGGCCAACGTCCTGACTTTC. Drawing the rest from reference TRBV18 and TRBJ2-6, the complete variable domain is NAGVMQNPRHLVRRRGQEARLRCSPMKGHSHVYWYRQLPEEGLKFMVYLQKENIIDESGMPKERFSAEFPKEGPSILRIQQVVRGDSAAYFCASSPSYGPSGANVLTFGAGSRLTVL.

This clone was observed at least ten times. Since a much larger clone is just one base distant, this may be a read error. This sample includes further DNA sequences coding for the same CDR3. The V gene is TRBV9, the J gene TRBJ2-7; maybe TRBD1 (5 bases). The CDR3 spans 14 residues. V lost 1 base and J 1 base, leaving 9 bases between the germline ends. Germline V gives CDR1 SGDLS, CDR2 YYNGEE. The CDR3 spells CASSVTGLSYEQYF. DNA of the CDR3: TGTGCCAGCAGCGTAACAGGCCTGTCCTACGAGCAGTACTTC.

This clone was picked up many times. The chain uses TRBV4-1 and TRBJ2-3; D uncertain. The germline V and J ends were trimmed by 3 bases and 4 bases, with 5 bases remaining between them. Germline V gene sequence: CDR1 MGHRA, CDR2 YSYEKL. This CDR3 is 12 amino acids long. The DNA for the CDR3 is TGCGCCAGCAGCCAGACTCCAGATACGCAGTATTTT. Protein: CASSQTPDTQYF.

V usage is TRBV7-9 and J usage is TRBJ1-5; D is ambiguous. Trimming left V 11 bases short and J 6 bases short, with 14 bases between. The CDR3 has 12 residues. Germline CDR1 SEHNR, CDR2 FQNEAQ (reference sequence). The CDR3 region has the DNA TGTGCCTTTAGCTTTTTGGGTCAGCCCCAGCATTTT. Its translation: CAFSFLGQPQHF.

The J gene is TRBJ1-5, the V gene TRBV27; no clear D gene. The CDR3 covers 13 residues. Per germline, CDR1 MNHEY and CDR2 SMNVEV (reference sequence). V was shortened by 6 bases and J by 6 bases, with 12 bases between the two germline ends. In DNA, the CDR3 is TGTGCCAGCAGCCACCTATCAGGTCAGCCCCAGCATTTT. Its translation is CASSHLSGQPQHF.

This clone was seen repeatedly, ten times or more. This chain links TRBV28 with TRBJ1-1; D not resolved. This CDR3 spans 13 amino acids. The V end lost 5 bases, the J end lost 6 bases, and 13 bases lay between the germline ends. Germline CDR1 MDHEN, CDR2 SYDVKM. CDR3 loop: CASSPPDWAEAFF. For the CDR3, the DNA is TGTGCCAGCAGTCCCCCGGATTGGGCTGAAGCTTTCTTT.

In this sample, this clone turned up a few times. Just one base apart from a much larger clone, this may be a read error. Within the sample, other DNA sequences also encode this same CDR3. The rearrangement joins TRBV20-1 to TRBJ2-5; 7 positions match TRBD1. Germline CDR1 and CDR2: DFQATT and SNEGSKA (reference sequence). This CDR3 is 11 amino acids long. The CDR3 is CSAGTEETQYF. In DNA, the CDR3 is TGTAGTGCTGGGACAGAAGAGACCCAGTACTTC.

There are many counts of this clone. V gene TRBV30 combines with J gene TRBJ1-5; D perhaps matches TRBD1 (6 bases). This CDR3 has 16 amino acids. The germline V and J ends were trimmed by 1 base and 4 bases, with 17 bases remaining between them. Germline loops: CDR1 GTSNPN, CDR2 SVGIG (reference sequence). This CDR3 reads CAWSAGRGGPNQPQHF. CDR3 DNA sequence: TGTGCCTGGAGTGCAGGGCGGGGGGGGCCTAATCAGCCCCAGCATTTT.

This sequence joins TRBV30 and TRBJ1-6, with a possible D match to TRBD1 (5 bases). Trimming cost V 2 bases and J 5 bases, with 10 bases left between them. Germline V gives CDR1 GTSNPN, CDR2 SVGIG (reference sequence). The CDR3 consists of 14 residues. CDR3 sequence (DNA): TGTGCCTGGAGTCCCGGGACGCATAATTCACCCCTCCACTTT. Translation gives CAWSPGTHNSPLHF.

The sample holds a few counts of this clone. The rearrangement joins TRBV20-1 to TRBJ2-1; a weak D match, TRBD2 (5 bases). The germline V gene has CDR1 DFQATT and CDR2 SNEGSKA (reference sequence). V was trimmed by 6 bases and J by 4 bases, leaving 19 bases between them. This CDR3 contains 15 residues. The CDR3 DNA reads TGCAGTGCCCGAAAAACGGGGTCTTGGTACAATGAGCAGTTCTTC. Translation: CSARKTGSWYNEQFF.

This chain connects TRBV15 to TRBJ2-1, with 14 bases lining up with TRBD2. The CDR3 length is 17 residues. Germline assignment: CDR1 LNHNV and CDR2 YYDKDF (reference sequence). After removal of 6 bases from V and 2 bases from J, the junction contained 6 bases not matched to a gene. CDR3 residues: CATRGTSGSSPYNEQFF. CDR3 DNA sequence: TGTGCCACCAGGGGGACTAGCGGGAGTTCTCCCTACAATGAGCAGTTCTTC.

This clone was counted at least ten times. The chain employs TRBV18 and TRBJ2-7, with TRBD2 matching 9 bases. Germline-derived CDR1 and CDR2 are KGHSH and LQKENI. With V trimmed by 0 bases and J by 6 bases, 6 bases remained unmatched. The CDR3 length is 15 residues. The CDR3 DNA follows: TGTGCCAGCTCACCACCAGTGCGGGGGGGGAGCGAGCAGTACTTC. It specifies CASSPPVRGGSEQYF.

The J gene is TRBJ2-2, the V gene TRBV5-1; 7 nucleotides match TRBD1. Trimming took 6 bases from V and 1 from J; bases not matched to a gene: 12. The V gene's germline CDR1 is SGHRS and CDR2 YFSETQ. The CDR3 consists of 17 residues. The CDR3: CASTKPRDSLNTGELFF. CDR3 nucleotides: TGCGCCAGCACTAAGCCCCGGGACAGCTTGAACACCGGGGAGCTGTTTTTT.

At least ten counts were recorded for this clone. V is TRBV11-2 and J is TRBJ2-1, with D tentatively TRBD2 (6 bases). Germline V gene lookup returns CDR1 SGHAT and CDR2 FQNNGV. Trimming shortened V by 8 bases and J by 7 bases, and 21 bases separated the two germline ends. CDR3 length: 15 residues. The DNA of the CDR3 is TGTGCCAGCCGAGGGACTTCGTCTCTGCGGAATGAGCAGTTCTTC. Translated: CASRGTSSLRNEQFF.

This clone was counted many times. A much larger clone differs by one base, so this may be a read error. The V call is TRBV28, the J call TRBJ2-3, with 7 bases identical to TRBD2. The V gene's germline CDR1 is MDHEN and CDR2 SYDVKM. The CDR3 has 16 residues. The CDR3 loop reads CASSPISGPSADTQCF. In DNA, the CDR3 is TGTGCCAGCAGTCCGATTAGCGGGCCGAGTGCAGATACGCAGTGTTTT.

The chain employs TRBV6-1 and TRBJ1-2; TRBD1 might be the D (5 bases). The germline gives CDR1 MNHNS, CDR2 SASEGT. V lost 9 bases and J 6 bases, leaving 14 bases between the germline ends. CDR3 size: 12 residues. The CDR3 loop reads CASMWRGNGYTF. CDR3 sequence (DNA): TGTGCCAGTATGTGGAGGGGAAATGGCTACACCTTC.

This clone was recorded many times. V usage is TRBV5-1 and J usage is TRBJ1-2; 8 bases are shared with TRBD1. After removal of 4 bases from V and 7 bases from J, the junction contained 12 bases not matched to a gene. There are 15 residues in the CDR3. Germline CDR1 SGHRS, CDR2 YFSETQ. CDR3 loop: CASSITGQGDSGYTF. CDR3 bases: TGCGCCAGCAGCATTACCGGACAGGGAGATTCTGGCTACACCTTC.

The sample holds a few counts of this clone. The chain has TRBV20-1 and TRBJ2-2, with D hard to call. Trimming took off 3 bases at V and 1 base at J, with 18 bases between the two ends. This CDR3 spans 17 amino acids. Per the germline V gene, CDR1 is DFQATT and CDR2 is SNEGSKA (reference sequence). The CDR3 loop is CSASPPGQERNTGELFF. The CDR3 DNA reads TGCAGTGCTAGTCCTCCCGGGCAGGAAAGGAACACCGGGGAGCTGTTTTTT.

The V call is TRBV28, the J call TRBJ2-7; 9 nucleotides match TRBD2. Looked up from germline, CDR1 is MDHEN and CDR2 is SYDVKM. The CDR3 spans 15 residues. Germline trimming cut 6 bases from V and 3 bases from J; bases unmatched to any gene: 9. The CDR3 DNA is TGTGCCAGCAGCTTCCTAGCGGGGACCCTCTACGAGCAGTACTTC. This sequence encodes CASSFLAGTLYEQYF.

This clone was seen ten or more times. The rearrangement links TRBV5-6 to TRBJ1-2; tentative D call: TRBD1 (5 bases). Per the germline V gene, CDR1 is SGHDT and CDR2 is YYEEEE. This CDR3 has 11 residues. V gave up 4 bases and J gave up 6 bases, with 7 bases separating them. CDR3 sequence: CASSTGNGYTF. The CDR3 DNA reads TGTGCCAGCAGCACAGGAAATGGCTACACCTTC.

This clone was counted many times. The rearrangement uses TRBV13 and TRBJ1-4, with a possible D match to TRBD1 (6 bases). Deletions cut 0 bases from V and 7 bases from J, with 12 bases between. In germline, CDR1 is PRHDT, CDR2 FYEKMQ (reference sequence). The CDR3 totals 15 residues. CDR3 sequence (DNA): TGTGCCAGCAGCTTAGGGGGGACACAGGGTGAAAAACTGTTTTTT. Translation: CASSLGGTQGEKLFF. The full variable domain, with the rest looked up from reference TRBV13 and TRBJ1-4, is AAGVIQSPRHLIKEKRETATLKCYPIPRHDTVYWYQQGPGQDPQFLISFYEKMQSDKGSIPDRFSAQQFSDYHSELNMSSLELGDSALYFCASSLGGTQGEKLFFGSGTQLSVL.